The clone carrying this T cell receptor (beta chain) was observed a handful of times. Its antigen is not known. The sample belongs to a study of early T cells in non-severe SARS-CoV-2 infection. Study details: Sequencing of unsorted whole blood was done on bulk RNA, leaving chains unpaired.

The study's findings and limits: Matching against VDJdb likely underestimated virus-specific expansions, favoring anti-spike CD8.

Each single cDNA molecule received a unique molecular identifier. TCRdb re-called the 5' RACE reads through MiXCR, storing one row per CDR3 protein. The sample includes tens of thousands of distinct CDR3 sequences, less than 15% seen only once; the top ten take roughly 6.5%. The sample comprised whole blood. The clonotype comes from an adult who was a healthcare worker with PCR-confirmed SARS-CoV-2 infection or an uninfected control (not recorded which).

The CDR3 region has the DNA TGTGCCAGCAGTGAAAGGGCAGTCAAACTGTTTTTT. Translating it yields CASSERAVKLFF. The V gene is TRBV2, the J gene TRBJ1-4; D unclear. V was cut by 2 bases and J by 11 bases, with 9 bases left in between. CDR1 and CDR2 from the germline V gene are SNHLY and FYNNEI. CDR3 length equals 12 residues.